A single sample is the source of the 31 T cell receptor beta chains below, sequenced in a study of T cell clones after liver transplantation. Here immunoSEQ multiplex PCR was the method, and the copy in TCRdb shows in-frame clones only, minus some. The sample has tens of thousands of clones, about two thirds seen once. Source: CD4+ T cells from blood, taken before liver transplant. All receptors come from a human donor who received a liver transplant.

The genes are TRBV6-1 and TRBJ2-1; the match to TRBD1 covers 10 bases. The trim removed 5 bases at V and 8 bases at J, leaving 9 bases unmatched. From germline, CDR1 is MNHNS and CDR2 SASEGT. This CDR3 region has 15 residues. CDR3 in DNA: TGTGCCAGCAGTAAACTGGGACAGGGGAGGGATGAGCAGTTCTTC. Translation gives CASSKLGQGRDEQFF.

This clone has more than one count but fewer than ten. The chain uses TRBV4-2 and TRBJ2-3; D perhaps matches TRBD2 (6 bases). Trimming took 0 bases from V and 1 from J, leaving 14 bases between them. The CDR3 covers 17 residues. The V gene's germline CDR1 is LGHNA and CDR2 YNFKEQ. The CDR3 DNA sequence: TGTGCCAGCAGCCAAGATCCGGAGGGCGGGGGCACAGATACGCAGTATTTT. The encoded protein is CASSQDPEGGGTDTQYF.

This clone was recorded a few times. The rearrangement links TRBV19 to TRBJ1-5, with TRBD1 matching over 7 bases. Losses at the gene ends were 8 bases for V and 1 base for J; bases not matched to a gene: 5. The CDR3 spans 14 residues. Germline CDR1 reads LNHDA; CDR2 reads SQIVND (reference sequence). This CDR3 reads CASRQGISNQPQHF. CDR3 bases: TGTGCCAGTCGACAGGGAATCAGCAATCAGCCCCAGCATTTT.

The V and J genes are TRBV19 and TRBJ2-7; 10 bases agree with TRBD2. This CDR3 spans 15 amino acids. Trimming at V came to 6 bases and at J to 4 bases, leaving 9 bases not matched to a gene. Per the germline V gene, CDR1 is LNHDA and CDR2 is SQIVND (reference sequence). For the CDR3, the DNA is TGTGCCAGTAGCAGGACTAGCGGAACAAGATACGAGCAGTACTTC. It yields the protein CASSRTSGTRYEQYF.

This clone has a single count. The chain has TRBV11-2 and TRBJ2-7; no reliable D call. There are 14 residues in the CDR3. Deletions cut 1 base from V and 3 bases from J, with 10 bases between. Germline CDR1 reads SGHAT; CDR2 reads FQNNGV. CDR3 nucleotides: TGTGCCAGCAGCTTAGGAAGAGGAGACTACGAGCAGTACTTC. Its protein product is CASSLGRGDYEQYF.

The gene calls are TRBV2 and TRBJ1-1, with no clear D. This CDR3 contains 13 residues. The ends were cut back, 4 bases at V and 0 bases at J, with 6 bases in the middle. Germline V lookup: CDR1 SNHLY, CDR2 FYNNEI. CDR3 nucleotides: TGTGCCAGCAGTGTTTACTTGAACACTGAAGCTTTCTTT. Amino acid sequence: CASSVYLNTEAFF. Looking up the rest from reference TRBV2 and TRBJ1-1 gives the full variable domain: EPEVTQTPSHQVTQMGQEVILRCVPISNHLYFYWYRQILGQKVEFLVSFYNNEISEKSEIFDDQFSVERPDGSNFTLKIRSTKLEDSAMYFCASSVYLNTEAFFGQGTRLTVV.

This sequence joins TRBV2 and TRBJ1-5; unclear D gene. Looked up from germline, CDR1 is SNHLY and CDR2 is FYNNEI. V was shortened by 5 bases and J by 2 bases, with 16 bases between the two germline ends. This CDR3 contains 16 residues. DNA for the CDR3: TGTGCCAGCAGTAACCGGGTCCTATACGGCAATCAGCCCCAGCATTTT. It codes for CASSNRVLYGNQPQHF.

This chain connects TRBV6-5 to TRBJ1-1; D is unclear. The CDR3 is 13 residues long. Between the trimmed V and J ends, which lost 6 bases and 1 base, there was a span of 9 bases. Per germline, CDR1 MNHEY and CDR2 SVGAGI. The CDR3 loop is CASRTGENTEAFF. The CDR3 region has the DNA TGTGCCAGCAGGACGGGAGAGAACACTGAAGCTTTCTTT.

This chain links TRBV11-2 with TRBJ1-2, with D perhaps TRBD1 (5 bases). V was trimmed by 5 bases and J by 8 bases, leaving 15 bases between them. Germline CDR1 is SGHAT and CDR2 is FQNNGV. The length of the CDR3 is 13 residues. The CDR3 coding sequence is TGTGCCAGCAGCCCCTTTAATCAGGGAGGCTACACCTTC. Translated, it gives CASSPFNQGGYTF.

This chain uses TRBV9 with TRBJ2-5; D is undetermined. The CDR3 has 13 amino acids. The V end lost 7 bases, the J end lost 5 bases, and 15 bases lay between the germline ends. Looked up from germline, CDR1 is SGDLS and CDR2 is YYNGEE. CDR3 coding DNA: TGTGCCAGCTCGAAGCAGGCTCAGGAGACCCAGTACTTC. It encodes CASSKQAQETQYF.

This clone was recorded a few times. This chain links TRBV5-1 with TRBJ1-1; D gene ambiguous. The germline V gene has CDR1 SGHRS and CDR2 YFSETQ. This CDR3 comprises 14 residues. V dropped 3 bases and J dropped 3 bases, with 12 bases sitting between them. The CDR3 is CASSSRAGDTEAFF. The CDR3 region has the DNA TGCGCCAGCAGCTCAAGGGCCGGGGACACTGAAGCTTTCTTT.

The rearrangement links TRBV6-1 to TRBJ1-5; D perhaps matches TRBD1 (5 bases). Looked up from germline, CDR1 is MNHNS and CDR2 is SASEGT. Trimming removed 2 bases from V and 11 bases from J, with 13 bases in between. The CDR3 runs 13 residues. The CDR3, as DNA: TGTGCCAGCAGTGAACCCCGGTCGGGGGCCCAGCATTTT. Residues: CASSEPRSGAQHF.

J is TRBJ2-3 and V is TRBV12-5; 7 bases line up with TRBD1. Germline V lookup: CDR1 LGHNT, CDR2 FRNRAP. Trimming removed 7 bases from V and 0 bases from J; junction bases left unmatched: 4. This CDR3 is 14 amino acids long. CDR3 amino acids: CASARGQSTDTQYF. The CDR3 bases are TGTGCTAGTGCGAGGGGACAGAGCACAGATACGCAGTATTTT.

The V and J genes are TRBV4-1 and TRBJ2-7; D perhaps matches TRBD2 (7 bases). V was cut by 0 bases and J by 3 bases, with 27 bases left in between. In germline, CDR1 is MGHRA, CDR2 YSYEKL. CDR3 length equals 20 residues. The CDR3 region is CASSQDFGGASGTYNYEQYF. CDR3 bases: TGCGCCAGCAGCCAAGATTTTGGGGGGGCTAGCGGAACATATAACTACGAGCAGTACTTC.

This clone was seen a few times. V and J are TRBV11-2 and TRBJ1-6; D not certain. There are 12 residues in the CDR3. CDR1 SGHAT and CDR2 FQNNGV come from the germline V gene. V dropped 5 bases and J dropped 7 bases, with 6 bases sitting between them. The CDR3 is CASSRENSPLHF. CDR3 bases: TGTGCCAGCAGCCGGGAGAATTCACCCCTCCACTTT.

This clone has just a few counts. This chain joins TRBV5-6 and TRBJ2-1, with 9 positions matching TRBD2. Germline V gene data show CDR1 as SGHDT and CDR2 as YYEEEE. The CDR3 runs 15 residues. The V gene end was trimmed by 6 bases and the J gene end by 1 base; junction bases not matched to a gene: 5. This chain's CDR3 is CASTAGGLSYNEQFF. DNA for the CDR3: TGTGCCAGCACAGCGGGGGGCCTTTCCTACAATGAGCAGTTCTTC.

V is TRBV5-6 and J is TRBJ1-5; a weak D match, TRBD1 (6 bases). There are 16 residues in the CDR3. In germline, CDR1 is SGHDT, CDR2 YYEEEE. V lost 4 bases and J lost 1, with 15 bases in between. CDR3 in amino acids: CASSPANRVSNQPQHF. The DNA of the CDR3 is TGTGCCAGCAGCCCAGCGAACAGGGTCAGCAATCAGCCCCAGCATTTT.

The gene calls are TRBV11-3 and TRBJ2-3; TRBD1 matches at 8 bases. Germline CDR1 is SGHNT and CDR2 is YENEEA. V lost 5 bases, J lost 2 bases, and 15 bases stayed unmatched. The CDR3 has 18 residues. Written as DNA, the CDR3 is TGTGCCAGCAGCCCTCGCCTTAGGACAGGGATGGCCACAGATACGCAGTATTTT. Protein: CASSPRLRTGMATDTQYF.

This clone was detected once. This chain connects TRBV28 to TRBJ2-5; D is unclear. The CDR3 has 11 residues. The V end lost 4 bases, the J end lost 2 bases, and 2 bases lay between the germline ends. Germline CDR1 reads MDHEN; CDR2 reads SYDVKM. The CDR3 DNA follows: TGTGCCAGCAGTTCGCAAGAGACCCAGTACTTC. Its translation is CASSSQETQYF.

This clone was detected only a few times. V and J are TRBV13 and TRBJ2-2, with TRBD1 matching 7 bases. Trimming removed 0 bases from V and 4 bases from J; junction bases left unmatched: 2. The CDR3 length is 15 residues. CDR1 and CDR2 (germline): PRHDT, FYEKMQ (reference sequence). The DNA of the CDR3 is TGTGCCAGCAGCTTAGGCGCAGGGGGCACCGGGGAGCTGTTTTTT. Translated, it gives CASSLGAGGTGELFF.

This clone was observed a single time. This chain joins TRBV7-6 and TRBJ1-1; TRBD1 aligns across 7 bases. The J segment lost 6 bases and the V segment lost 4 bases, leaving 5 bases of the junction unmatched. The CDR3 is made up of 13 amino acids. Germline CDR1 reads SGHVS; CDR2 reads FNYEAQ. The CDR3 DNA is TGTGCCAGCAGCTCGACAGGGCTGGCTGAAGCTTTCTTT. It translates to CASSSTGLAEAFF.

This clone was seen once. The V call is TRBV27, the J call TRBJ1-2; TRBD1 agrees at 9 bases. The V gene's germline CDR1 is MNHEY and CDR2 SMNVEV (reference sequence). This CDR3 is built from 18 residues. J lost 8 bases, V lost 5 bases, and 21 bases had no gene match. The CDR3 protein is CASSPLTGGTGTLRGYTF. The CDR3 coding sequence is TGTGCCAGCAGTCCCCTTACCGGAGGGACAGGGACATTGAGAGGCTACACCTTC.

The rearrangement links TRBV28 to TRBJ2-4; D not certain. CDR1 and CDR2 (germline): MDHEN, SYDVKM. The length of the CDR3 is 15 residues. The V and J ends lost 5 bases and 0 bases respectively, with 11 bases between them. The CDR3 sequence is CASSPGWLAKNIQYF. The CDR3 DNA sequence: TGTGCCAGCAGTCCCGGGTGGTTAGCCAAAAACATTCAGTACTTC.

The rearrangement uses TRBV18 and TRBJ1-6, with D possibly matching TRBD1 (6 bases). The CDR3 consists of 15 residues. Trimming pared 6 bases from V and 7 bases from J, leaving 16 bases between. Germline loops: CDR1 KGHSH, CDR2 LQKENI. This chain's CDR3 is CASSSQGSGNSPLHF. In DNA, the CDR3 is TGTGCCAGCTCCTCACAGGGAAGCGGCAATTCACCCCTCCACTTT.

The rearrangement links TRBV5-1 to TRBJ1-2; no firm D call. V lost 0 bases, J lost 3 bases, and 12 bases lay in between. Germline V gene lookup returns CDR1 SGHRS and CDR2 YFSETQ. The CDR3 length is 15 residues. CDR3 DNA sequence: TGCGCCAGCAGCTTGGGATCAGTTACAGACTATGGCTACACCTTC. Its translation: CASSLGSVTDYGYTF.

V and J are TRBV6-1 and TRBJ2-4; 7 nucleotides match TRBD2. The germline V gene has CDR1 MNHNS and CDR2 SASEGT. The ends lost 2 bases at V and 2 bases at J; junction bases unmatched: 6. This CDR3 region has 16 residues. CDR3 sequence: CASSEQLGGTKNIQYF. The CDR3 DNA is TGTGCCAGCAGTGAACAGTTGGGGGGGACCAAAAACATTCAGTACTTC.

This clone was seen a few times. The chain links TRBV6-1 to TRBJ1-2; the D is unclear. Looked up from germline, CDR1 is MNHNS and CDR2 is SASEGT. The V end lost 0 bases, the J end lost 1 base, and 12 bases lay between the germline ends. The CDR3 sequence is 16 residues long. In DNA, the CDR3 is TGTGCCAGCAGTGAAGCGGGAGCAGGACTTAACTATGGCTACACCTTC. Its protein product is CASSEAGAGLNYGYTF.

The genes are TRBV18 and TRBJ1-1; D is uncertain. Trimming removed 0 bases at V and 6 bases at J, with 5 bases between. CDR1 is KGHSH, CDR2 LQKENI, per germline. CDR3 length: 12 residues. CDR3 protein: CASSPPSAEAFF. The CDR3 nucleotides read TGTGCCAGCTCACCACCGTCCGCTGAAGCTTTCTTT.

The chain joins TRBV28 to TRBJ1-1, with a possible D match to TRBD1 (6 bases). Trimming cost V 8 bases and J 0 bases, with 7 bases left between them. This CDR3 region has 12 residues. Germline V CDR1 and CDR2: MDHEN, SYDVKM. The CDR3 nucleotides are TGTGCCAGCGCAGGGGTGAACACTGAAGCTTTCTTT. Translation: CASAGVNTEAFF.

The CDR3: CASSLVSYKMNTEAFF. In nucleotides, the CDR3 is TGTGCCAGCAGCTTAGTTAGCTACAAGATGAACACTGAAGCTTTCTTT. The V gene is TRBV7-8, the J gene TRBJ1-1; D gene uncertain. Trimming removed 1 base from V and 0 bases from J, with 12 bases in between. CDR3 length: 16 amino acids. Germline V CDR1 and CDR2: SGHVS, FQNEAQ.

The V gene is TRBV2, the J gene TRBJ1-2; D is perhaps TRBD1 (5 bases). CDR1 SNHLY and CDR2 FYNNEI come from the germline V gene. V lost 7 bases and J 1 base, leaving 13 bases between the germline ends. The CDR3 runs to 14 residues. The CDR3 spells CASTFDSYNYGYTF. DNA of the CDR3: TGTGCCAGCACTTTTGACAGCTATAACTATGGCTACACCTTC.